This TCR beta chain was recorded in a study of cytomegalovirus exposure and HLA in healthy donors (dated 2017 in TCRdb). Broadly, across the study: According to an earlier analysis of a few hundred of the donors, about 170 million T cells yielded approximately 120 million unique TCR beta sequences and about 280 Gb of sequence data. HLA typing covered class I and class II loci at four-digit resolution. Along with the approximately 700-subject first cohort, a separate validation cohort of over a hundred different subjects was used. High-throughput TCR immunosequencing, statistical association of individual TCRs with disease status, and machine learning were combined to predict cytomegalovirus infection status. The aim of the study was to test whether cataloging public T cell receptors could identify signatures of past pathogen exposure. Using immunosequencing, the study profiled T cell repertoires from about 620 subjects and related those repertoires to cytomegalovirus serostatus. Among roughly 400 genotyped donors of the cohort, an average of around 240,000 unique TCR beta nucleotide sequences were sequenced per donor, roughly 20% of them non-productive. Among the roughly 400 genotyped donors, under 90% belonged to the genetic ancestry cluster associated with self-reported Caucasian donors. Donor age, sex, ethnicity and CMV serostatus were collected together with the repertoire data. The later analysis used no new phenotypic data to find candidate immune exposures, relying instead on TCR beta sequences and their occurrence across donors. A later analysis re-analyzed previously published TCR beta repertoires from 666 donors and added high-resolution HLA genotyping to study TCR occurrence patterns. All discovery cohort repertoires had been generated using a single sequencing platform. The number of donors typed differed by locus, with roughly 629-640 for A, B, C, DRB1 and DQB1, roughly 520 for DQA1, over 600 for DPA1, and roughly 450 for DPB1. Genome-wide SNP genotypes for about 55% of the roughly 670 donors were used in a later genetic analysis, which treated that subset as a discovery cohort. Four to six DR-DQ haplotypes were handled as single units for association and clustering, since linkage in the cohort was strong. In an earlier analysis of 550 to 700 of the donors, high-throughput TCR beta sequencing was used to judge whether each TCR beta V gene segment behaved as functional or pseudogenic. About 280 gigabases of sequencing data and approximately 91 million unique TCR sequences made up an early release that covered some 640 HLA-typed donors.

Broader findings and caveats from the paper: Some IMGT-functional V segments, including TRBV6-2 and TRBV6-3, could not be distinguished by the 87-base-pair reads and were therefore excluded. A total of about 150 TCR beta chains were listed by the study as associated with cytomegalovirus. Because HLA typing was unavailable for some donors at each locus, only the typed subset was used in association tests. Compared with the roughly 700-donor mean, donors in an Asian-associated ancestry cluster had fewer N-insertions in productive TCRs, according to a later genetic analysis. Cytomegalovirus status was reported to be diagnosed by the classifier with high specificity and sensitivity in both the original and validation cohorts. Strong co-occurrence of HLA alleles, especially DR and DQ, made assigning TCR associations to individual alleles difficult. A later analysis associated 16,951 TCR beta sequences with specific HLA alleles at a false discovery rate of 0.05. A later analysis reported that several top co-occurrence clusters appeared linked to parvovirus B19, influenza, CMV and Epstein-Barr virus. Because counts were too low, approximately 18 rarely observed V segments, including chromosome 9 orphons, were excluded from the earlier analysis of 587 of the donors. In a later analysis, HLA-associated TCR beta chains showed more clonal expansion and lower generation probabilities than non-associated chains that were equally common. A further reported finding was that TCR beta sequences accurately predicted the HLA-A and HLA-B alleles for most subjects in the first cohort. Presence/absence analyses assumed roughly uniform sequencing depth across donors, an assumption that may not hold. An association between a missense DCLRE1C variant and V-gene and J-gene trimming of TCR beta chains was found in a later genetic analysis and replicated in an independent cohort. For the cohort, immune exposure information was limited to CMV serostatus. An earlier analysis of approximately 500 of the donors showed that most TCR beta V segments appeared in productive rearrangements either about 90% or about 30% of the time, which broadly matched IMGT annotations. A cluster of highly shared sequence variants was judged likely to represent a technical artifact of the sequencing pipeline. In a later analysis, the rate of TCR association differed among HLA loci, with DRB1 alleles having the most associated TCRs and HLA-C alleles having the fewest. The cohort was sequenced for TCR beta chains only, and without alpha or paired-chain data the features that could be detected were limited. In vitro tests confirmed that a few of the cytomegalovirus-associated TCR beta chains recognize cytomegalovirus antigens. Linkage disequilibrium might explain the correlated functional status among segregating V segments, but an unknown experimental factor could not be ruled out. It was suggested by the authors that the approach could potentially be generalized to other disease states and immunological phenotypes. Across donors, most TCR sequences were observed very rarely, whereas some public TCRs were present in many individuals. A later analysis found that most CMV-associated TCR beta chains appeared HLA-restricted, with HLA associations seemingly driven largely by CMV exposure.

Measured from the cysteine to the phenylalanine, the CDR3 is 15 residues long. Kept here is only the CDR3 DNA, which spans 45 bases and is read in frame from base 1. The germline V gene (reference sequence) provides CDR1 SEHNR and CDR2 FQNEAQ. V drops 0 bases and J drops 4 bases, leaving 12 bases in between. Comments on this clone: Its antigen is not yet known. It has no much larger one-base neighbor in the sample; base qualities were not kept.

The library was produced with the immunoSEQ multiplex PCR assay. A mixture of 60 forward primers for TCR Vbeta segments and 13 reverse primers for TCR Jbeta segments was used in the multiplex PCR. The CDR3 region of rearranged TCR beta genes was amplified from genomic DNA with a multiplex PCR assay. The Illumina HiSeq System was used to sequence the amplified TCR beta libraries as 87-base-pair reads. Processing in the source paper ran as follows. Across the roughly 700 repertoires, a later analysis counted roughly 77 million unique TCR beta chains, approximately 10 million of which were shared by at least two donors. Raw reads were error-corrected and collapsed into unique sequences with a nearest-neighbor algorithm that merged closely related sequences to remove PCR and sequencing errors. CDR3 sequences were aligned to IMGT reference sequences to assign V, D and J gene segments. For a sequence to be retained, a match of at least six nucleotides was required to both a V gene segment and a J gene segment. Rearrangements were classified as productive when the CDR3 lacked stop codons and remained in frame with V and J, and all other rearrangements were classified as non-productive. Following IMGT convention, CDR3 was defined as the stretch from the second conserved V-encoded cysteine to the conserved J-encoded phenylalanine. The earlier analysis of 500 to 600 of the donors excluded sequences that lacked an unambiguous match to a single V gene segment. An earlier analysis of about 590 of the donors classified V segments as functional when productive rearrangements were above 56.7% and as segregating when the standard deviation between donors was above 5%. A statistical classification framework was built for diagnosing cytomegalovirus status from the catalog of TCR beta chain sequences. A later analysis assigned V and J genes by comparing TCR nucleotide sequences with IMGT/GENE-DB human TR gene sequences. Using the TCRdist pipeline, a later analysis assigned CDR3 sequences along with most-parsimonious VDJ recombination scenarios. In a later analysis, every TCR beta chain was defined by the combination of its CDR3 amino acid sequence and its V-gene family, and reads without a unique V-gene family were dropped. A later analysis removed roughly 590 highly shared, low-generation-probability nucleotide sequences to deal with suspected cross-contamination and a sequencing artifact. In a later analysis, a clonal expansion index was calculated for each public chain from normalized within-repertoire ranks of inferred template counts. In a later analysis, generation probabilities were computed using a VDJ recombination model fitted to out-of-frame rearrangements, and the results were checked against IGoR. In a later analysis, hypergeometric tests were used to score TCR-TCR, TCR-HLA and TCR-CMV co-occurrence, with a repertoire-size bias correction applied to TCR pairs. In a later analysis, false discovery rates were estimated by permuting HLA or CMV assignments 20 times. In a later analysis, co-occurring TCRs were grouped with DBSCAN, and TCRdist sequence similarity was added when clustering was performed within HLA-allele-positive subsets. For co-occurrence clustering, repertoires with fewer than 30,000 or more than 120,000 public chains were excluded, along with roughly 5 repertoires with anomalous nucleotide sharing. TCRdb mirrors the immuneACCESS table, restricted to in-frame sequences. Some clones are absent from its copies; in checked studies, under half trace to an unresolved V gene, and the reason for the others is unknown. V, J and clone size were drawn from that table, and D and trimming were deduced from the DNA. Counted in this sample were about 96,000 clones; roughly 74% of them appeared once. Under 3.5% of the sample is held by the ten biggest clonotypes.

The cohort was made up of several hundred healthy bone marrow donors. At the time of sampling, all cohort members were nominally healthy, though unrecorded immune exposures were likely present. The donor was CMV seropositive and belonged to the group of more than 250 seropositive cohort members. Each donor provided a peripheral blood sample, and peripheral blood mononuclear cells were used for TCR beta sequencing. The Qiagen DNeasy Blood Extraction Kit was used to extract genomic DNA from the blood cell samples. The chain couples TRBV7-9 to TRBJ2-5; perhaps TRBD2 is the D gene, with 7 bases matching. Sequenced input: PBMCs. The source of this sequence is a female donor in good health and CMV-seropositive. For the CDR3, the sequence is CASSLAGGQLETQYF. The sequenced DNA: TGTGCCAGCAGCTTAGCGGGGGGGCAGTTAGAGACCCAGTACTTC.